A selection of T cell receptor beta chains follows, all from one sample in a study of shared clonotypes between healthy human individuals. Assay used: immunoSEQ multiplex PCR; TCRdb lists only in-frame clones, some missing. The repertoire has about 1.5 million clones, about 98% of them found once; the top ten carry about 0.42%. The source material was naive CD4+ T cells sorted from blood. All receptors derive from a man aged 25-40 years in good health. The CDR3 runs from the conserved cysteine through the conserved F or W. D genes are given only for firm matches. Part of the rows lack a size; the others show once, few, many or a class for expanded clones.

.	.	TRBV7-3	TRBJ2-1	CASSLRWPGGGNEQFF	TGTGCCAGCAGCTTAAGGTGGCCCGGGGGTGGTAATGAGCAGTTCTTC
.	.	TRBV7-9	TRBJ1-4	CASSPTGPQQELFF	TGTGCCAGCAGCCCGACCGGGCCCCAGCAGGAACTGTTTTTT
.	.	TRBV11-2	TRBJ2-6	CASSLSPSAFSGANVLTF	TGTGCCAGCAGCTTATCTCCCAGTGCCTTCTCTGGGGCCAACGTCCTGACTTTC
.	.	TRBV29-1	TRBJ2-1	CSLRSSYNEQFF	TGCAGTTTGCGGAGCTCCTACAATGAGCAGTTCTTC
.	.	TRBV7-8	TRBJ1-1	CASSLGGSSEAFF	TGTGCCAGCAGCTTAGGAGGTTCGTCTGAAGCTTTCTTT
.	.	TRBV11-3	TRBJ2-1	CASSQGLSNNEQFF	TGTGCCAGCAGCCAGGGACTCTCGAACAATGAGCAGTTCTTC
.	TRBD2	TRBV5-1	TRBJ2-6	CASSSGLAGGANVLTF	TGCGCCAGCAGCTCCGGACTAGCGGGTGGGGCCAACGTCCTGACTTTC
.	.	TRBV7-3	TRBJ2-7	CASSPQSGQIYEQYF	TGTGCCAGCAGCCCCCAGTCCGGACAAATCTACGAGCAGTACTTC
.	.	TRBV7-6	TRBJ2-7	CASSLVSDRSYEQYF	TGTGCCAGCAGCTTAGTATCCGACAGGTCCTACGAGCAGTACTTC
once	.	TRBV29-1	TRBJ2-3	CSVARDNTDTQYF	TGCAGCGTTGCCCGGGACAACACAGATACGCAGTATTTT
.	.	TRBV4-2	TRBJ2-7	CASSQEGRSEQYF	TGTGCCAGCAGCCAAGAAGGGAGATCCGAGCAGTACTTC
.	.	TRBV6-1	TRBJ2-5	CASSDWRQETQYF	TGTGCCAGCAGTGATTGGCGCCAAGAGACCCAGTACTTC
.	.	TRBV7-8	TRBJ2-1	CASSLGSYNEQFF	TGTGCCAGCAGCTTAGGATCCTACAATGAGCAGTTCTTC
.	.	TRBV25-1	TRBJ2-1	CASRGVEEQFF	TGTGCCAGCAGGGGCGTCGAGGAGCAGTTCTTC
.	TRBD1	TRBV5-1	TRBJ2-2	CASSHGQGVTGELFF	TGCGCCAGCAGCCACGGACAGGGAGTCACCGGGGAGCTGTTTTTT